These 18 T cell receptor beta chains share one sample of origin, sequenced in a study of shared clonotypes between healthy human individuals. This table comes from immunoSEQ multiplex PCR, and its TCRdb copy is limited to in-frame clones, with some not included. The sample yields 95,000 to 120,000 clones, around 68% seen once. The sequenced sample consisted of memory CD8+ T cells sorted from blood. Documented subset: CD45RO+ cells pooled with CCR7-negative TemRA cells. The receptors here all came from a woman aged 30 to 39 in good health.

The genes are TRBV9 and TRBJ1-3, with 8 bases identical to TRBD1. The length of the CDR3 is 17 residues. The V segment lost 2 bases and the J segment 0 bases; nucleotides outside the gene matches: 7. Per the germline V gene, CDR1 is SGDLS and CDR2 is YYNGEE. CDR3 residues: CASSVSDRAHSGNTIYF. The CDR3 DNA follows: TGTGCCAGCAGCGTGTCGGACAGGGCCCACTCTGGAAACACCATATATTTT. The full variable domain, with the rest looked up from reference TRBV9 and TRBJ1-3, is DSGVTQTPKHLITATGQRVTLRCSPRSGDLSVYWYQQSLDQGLQFLIQYYNGEERAKGNILERFSAQQFPDLHSELNLSSLELGDSALYFCASSVSDRAHSGNTIYFGEGSWLTVV.

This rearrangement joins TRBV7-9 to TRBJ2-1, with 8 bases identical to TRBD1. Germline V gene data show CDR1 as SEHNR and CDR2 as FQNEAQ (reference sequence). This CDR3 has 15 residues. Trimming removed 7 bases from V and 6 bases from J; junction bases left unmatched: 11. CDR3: CASTHGTGLSNEQFF. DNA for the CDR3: TGTGCCAGCACCCACGGGACAGGATTGAGCAATGAGCAGTTCTTC.

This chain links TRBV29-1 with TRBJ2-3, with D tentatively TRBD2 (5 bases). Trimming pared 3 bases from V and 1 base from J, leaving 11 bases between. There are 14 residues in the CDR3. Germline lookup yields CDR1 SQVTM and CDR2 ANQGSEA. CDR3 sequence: CSVDGGHGTDTQYF. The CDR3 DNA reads TGCAGCGTTGACGGCGGGCACGGCACAGATACGCAGTATTTT.

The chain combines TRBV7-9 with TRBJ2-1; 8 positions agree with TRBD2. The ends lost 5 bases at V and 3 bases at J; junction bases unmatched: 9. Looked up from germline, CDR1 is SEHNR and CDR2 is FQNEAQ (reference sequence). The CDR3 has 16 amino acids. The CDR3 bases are TGTGCCAGCAGCCCGATGACTAGCGTAGACTACAATGAGCAGTTCTTC. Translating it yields CASSPMTSVDYNEQFF. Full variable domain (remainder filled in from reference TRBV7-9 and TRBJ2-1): DTGVSQNPRHKITKRGQNVTFRCDPISEHNRLYWYRQTLGQGPEFLTYFQNEAQLEKSRLLSDRFSAERPKGSFSTLEIQRTEQGDSAMYLCASSPMTSVDYNEQFFGPGTRLTVL.

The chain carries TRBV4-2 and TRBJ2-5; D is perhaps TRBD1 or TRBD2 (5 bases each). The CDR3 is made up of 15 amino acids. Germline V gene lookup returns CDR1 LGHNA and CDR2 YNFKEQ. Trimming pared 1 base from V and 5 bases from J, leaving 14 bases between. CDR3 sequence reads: CASSQARGGSETQYF. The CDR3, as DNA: TGTGCCAGCAGCCAAGCACGGGGCGGTTCGGAGACCCAGTACTTC.

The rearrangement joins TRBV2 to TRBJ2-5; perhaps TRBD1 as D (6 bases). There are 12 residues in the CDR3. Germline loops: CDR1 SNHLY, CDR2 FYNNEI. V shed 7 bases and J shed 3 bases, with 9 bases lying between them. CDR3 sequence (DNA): TGTGCCAGCACCGGACAGAAAGAGACCCAGTACTTC. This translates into CASTGQKETQYF.

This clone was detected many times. In DNA form, the CDR3 reads TGTGCCAGCAGTGACTCGGCGACCGAGCATTCACCCCTCCACTTT. Translation gives CASSDSATEHSPLHF. The rearrangement uses TRBV6-4 and TRBJ1-6; D is uncertain. V shed 0 bases and J shed 8 bases, with 11 bases lying between them. The germline V gene has CDR1 MRHNA and CDR2 SNTAGT. This CDR3 is built from 15 residues.

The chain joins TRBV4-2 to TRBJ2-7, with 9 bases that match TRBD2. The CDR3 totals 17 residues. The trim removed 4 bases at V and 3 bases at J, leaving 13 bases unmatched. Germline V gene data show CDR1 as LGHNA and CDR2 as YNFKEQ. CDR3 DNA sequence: TGTGCCAGCAGCCCCCCTCGTAATAGCGGGAGCTTCTACGAGCAGTACTTC. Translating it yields CASSPPRNSGSFYEQYF.

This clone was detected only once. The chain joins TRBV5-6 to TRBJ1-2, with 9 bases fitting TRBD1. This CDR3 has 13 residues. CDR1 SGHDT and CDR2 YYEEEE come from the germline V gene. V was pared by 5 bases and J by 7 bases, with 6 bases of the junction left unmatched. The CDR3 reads CASSRDRDLGYTF. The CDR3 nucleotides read TGTGCCAGCAGTCGGGACAGGGATCTTGGCTACACCTTC.

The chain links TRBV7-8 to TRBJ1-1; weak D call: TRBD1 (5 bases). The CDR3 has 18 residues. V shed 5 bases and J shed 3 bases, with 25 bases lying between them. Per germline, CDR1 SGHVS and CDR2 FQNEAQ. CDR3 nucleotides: TGTGCCAGCAGCCACAGCGTGCAGGGTGAAGCATCGGACACTGAAGCTTTCTTT. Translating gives CASSHSVQGEASDTEAFF.

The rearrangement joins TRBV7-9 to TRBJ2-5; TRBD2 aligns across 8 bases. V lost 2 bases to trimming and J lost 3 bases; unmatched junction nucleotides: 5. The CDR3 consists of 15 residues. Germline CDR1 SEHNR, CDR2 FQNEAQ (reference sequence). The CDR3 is CASSLSTGGEETQYF. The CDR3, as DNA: TGTGCCAGCAGCTTAAGCACGGGAGGGGAAGAGACCCAGTACTTC.

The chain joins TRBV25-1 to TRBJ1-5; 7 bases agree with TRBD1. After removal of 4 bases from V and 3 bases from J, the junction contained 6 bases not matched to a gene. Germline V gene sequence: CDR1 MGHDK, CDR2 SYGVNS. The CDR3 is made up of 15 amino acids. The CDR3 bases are TGTGCCAGCAGTGGGGACAGTCCACTCAATCAGCCCCAGCATTTT. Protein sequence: CASSGDSPLNQPQHF.

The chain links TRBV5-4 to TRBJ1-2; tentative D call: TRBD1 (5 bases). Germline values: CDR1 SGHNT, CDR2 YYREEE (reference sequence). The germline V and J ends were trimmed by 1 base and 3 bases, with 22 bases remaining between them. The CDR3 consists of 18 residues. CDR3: CASSLRRLDRGEDYGYTF. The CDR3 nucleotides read TGTGCCAGCAGCTTGAGGCGACTGGACCGGGGGGAAGACTATGGCTACACCTTC.

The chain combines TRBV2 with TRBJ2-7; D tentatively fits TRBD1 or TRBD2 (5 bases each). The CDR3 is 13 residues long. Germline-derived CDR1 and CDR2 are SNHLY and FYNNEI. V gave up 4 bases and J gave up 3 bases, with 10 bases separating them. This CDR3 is CASSVGTLYEQYF. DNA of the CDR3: TGTGCCAGCAGTGTGGGGACCCTCTACGAGCAGTACTTC.

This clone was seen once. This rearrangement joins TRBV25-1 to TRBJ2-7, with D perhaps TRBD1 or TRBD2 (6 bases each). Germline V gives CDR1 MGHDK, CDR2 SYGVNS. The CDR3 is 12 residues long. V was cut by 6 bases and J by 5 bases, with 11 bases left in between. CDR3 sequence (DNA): TGTGCCAGCAGCGGGGGCCGGGACGAGCAGTACTTC. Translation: CASSGGRDEQYF.

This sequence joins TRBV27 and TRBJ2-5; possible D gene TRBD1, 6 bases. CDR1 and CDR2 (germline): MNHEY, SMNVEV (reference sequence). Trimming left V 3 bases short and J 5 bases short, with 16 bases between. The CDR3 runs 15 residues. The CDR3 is CASSLYREDWETQYF. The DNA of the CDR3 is TGTGCCAGCAGTTTGTACAGGGAAGATTGGGAGACCCAGTACTTC.

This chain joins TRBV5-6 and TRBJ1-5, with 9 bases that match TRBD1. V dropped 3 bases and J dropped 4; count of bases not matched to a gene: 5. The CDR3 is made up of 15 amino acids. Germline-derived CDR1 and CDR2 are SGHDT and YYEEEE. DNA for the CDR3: TGTGCCAGCAGCTACGGGACAGGGAGAAATCAGCCCCAGCATTTT. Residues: CASSYGTGRNQPQHF.

Here the CDR3 reads CASSRSWDSSYEQYF. CDR3 coding DNA: TGCGCCAGCAGCCGATCTTGGGACAGCTCCTACGAGCAGTACTTC. This chain connects TRBV4-1 to TRBJ2-5; TRBD1 agrees at 7 bases. With the DNA end fitting TRBJ2-7 better, the J assignment may be wrong. This CDR3 comprises 15 residues. Per germline, CDR1 MGHRA and CDR2 YSYEKL.